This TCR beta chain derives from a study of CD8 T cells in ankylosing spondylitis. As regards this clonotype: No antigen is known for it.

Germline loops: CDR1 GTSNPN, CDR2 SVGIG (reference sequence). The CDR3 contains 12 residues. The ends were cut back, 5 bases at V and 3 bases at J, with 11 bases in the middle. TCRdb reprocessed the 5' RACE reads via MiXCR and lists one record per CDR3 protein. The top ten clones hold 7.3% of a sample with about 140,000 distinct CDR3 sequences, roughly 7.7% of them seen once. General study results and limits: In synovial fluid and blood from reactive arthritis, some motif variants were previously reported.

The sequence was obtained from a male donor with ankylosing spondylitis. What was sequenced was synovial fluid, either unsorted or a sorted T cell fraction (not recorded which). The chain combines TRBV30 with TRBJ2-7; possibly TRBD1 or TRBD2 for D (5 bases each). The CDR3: CAWGGLRYEQYF. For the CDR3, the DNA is TGTGCCTGGGGGGGTCTCCGCTACGAGCAGTACTTC.